This T cell receptor beta chain was sequenced during a study of cytomegalovirus exposure and HLA in healthy donors. PCR used 60 Vbeta primers and 13 Jbeta primers. The data were produced by immunoSEQ multiplex PCR, yet TCRdb's version contains in-frame clones alone and is incomplete. The table shows over 150,000 clones, with 80% occurring only once. Sequenced input: PBMCs. This sequence originates from a man aged 25 to 45 in good health and CMV-seronegative.

CDR3 coding DNA: TGTGCCAGCAGCTCCTTCATAGGACTAGCGCGCCATTCCTACGAGCAGTACTTC. Protein product: CASSSFIGLARHSYEQYF. The chain couples TRBV11-1 to TRBJ2-7; the match to TRBD2 covers 9 bases. V was pared by 4 bases and J by 1 base, with 14 bases of the junction left unmatched. The CDR3 loop spans 18 amino acids. Germline CDR1 and CDR2: SGHAT and FQDESV (reference sequence).